Each of the 24 T cell receptor beta chains below was sequenced from the same sample in a study of cytomegalovirus exposure and HLA in healthy donors. The study ran its PCR with 60 Vbeta and 13 Jbeta primers. Clones were read by immunoSEQ multiplex PCR, and TCRdb kept only the in-frame ones, dropping some. Of about 100,000 clones in the sample, roughly 80% are singletons; the top ten hold just over 2.5%. Sequencing was carried out using PBMCs. Every receptor here comes from a middle-aged man in good health and CMV-seronegative.

J is TRBJ2-7 and V is TRBV9; TRBD2 matches 7 bases. Per the germline V gene, CDR1 is SGDLS and CDR2 is YYNGEE. This CDR3 has 15 amino acids. Trimming cost V 0 bases and J 2 bases; bases outside gene matches: 5. The CDR3 region has the DNA TGTGCCAGCAGCGTAGACTCGGGGGGTACCTACGAGCAGTACTTC. This gives the protein CASSVDSGGTYEQYF.

As for this clone: The junction departs from germline at one end; a sequencing error may be responsible. The chain is built from TRBV7-9 and TRBJ2-3; no clear D. This CDR3 comprises 12 residues. Germline V CDR1 and CDR2: SEHNR, FQNEAQ (reference sequence). The CDR3 sequence: CSSSVSTDTQYF. Written as DNA, the CDR3 is TGTTCCAGCAGCGTATCCACAGATACGCAGTATTTT.

This clone was seen only a few times. The chain is built from TRBV4-3 and TRBJ2-5, with TRBD2 identical over 8 bases. The J segment lost 1 base and the V segment lost 5 bases, leaving 6 bases of the junction unmatched. This CDR3 has 15 amino acids. Germline CDR1 reads LGHNA; CDR2 reads YSLEER. This chain's CDR3 is CASSSQRGSQETQYF. CDR3 DNA sequence: TGCGCCAGCAGCTCGCAGCGGGGGAGCCAAGAGACCCAGTACTTC.

This rearrangement joins TRBV28 to TRBJ1-2; 10 nucleotides align to TRBD1. Germline CDR1 MDHEN, CDR2 SYDVKM. V shed 4 bases, J shed 3 bases, and the junction held 8 bases outside the gene matches. The CDR3 is made up of 16 amino acids. CDR3 loop: CASSSGTGVSHYGYTF. The CDR3 DNA is TGTGCCAGCAGTTCCGGGACAGGGGTTTCCCACTATGGCTACACCTTC.

The rearrangement joins TRBV6-5 to TRBJ1-2; possible D gene TRBD1, 5 bases. V shed 7 bases and J shed 2 bases, with 17 bases lying between them. The CDR3 covers 15 residues. CDR1 MNHEY and CDR2 SVGAGI come from the germline V gene. As DNA, the CDR3 is TGTGCCAGCACTAGAGACAGCCGCCGAAACTATGGCTACACCTTC. It codes for CASTRDSRRNYGYTF.

The chain combines TRBV2 with TRBJ1-1; maybe TRBD1 (6 bases). This CDR3 region has 15 residues. Germline CDR1 and CDR2: SNHLY and FYNNEI. Trimming removed 6 bases from V and 4 bases from J, with 18 bases in between. The CDR3 region is CASRGDLGAGTEAFF. Written as DNA, the CDR3 is TGTGCCAGCAGGGGGGATTTGGGGGCGGGCACTGAAGCTTTCTTT. The whole variable domain, remainder taken from reference TRBV2 and TRBJ1-1, is EPEVTQTPSHQVTQMGQEVILRCVPISNHLYFYWYRQILGQKVEFLVSFYNNEISEKSEIFDDQFSVERPDGSNFTLKIRSTKLEDSAMYFCASRGDLGAGTEAFFGQGTRLTVV.

The sample holds one count of this clone. The V and J genes are TRBV9 and TRBJ2-7; D is possibly TRBD1 (7 bases). Germline assignment: CDR1 SGDLS and CDR2 YYNGEE. With 3 bases removed from V and 0 bases from J, the gap between germline ends came to 19 bases. The CDR3 has 17 amino acids. This chain's CDR3 is CASSGGYQGGGSYEQYF. The CDR3 nucleotides read TGTGCCAGCAGCGGGGGCTACCAGGGGGGAGGCTCCTACGAGCAGTACTTC.

By sample fraction, this clone is medium-sized. The chain recombines TRBV25-1 with TRBJ1-1; TRBD1 might be the D (5 bases). The V and J ends lost 1 base and 1 base respectively, with 10 bases between them. The CDR3 is made up of 15 amino acids. The germline V gene has CDR1 MGHDK and CDR2 SYGVNS. The CDR3 DNA reads as TGTGCCAGCAGTGAATCGACAGAACCGAACACTGAAGCTTTCTTT. Residues: CASSESTEPNTEAFF.

In this sample, this clone turned up a few times. The chain joins TRBV2 to TRBJ2-5; unclear D gene. V was clipped by 6 bases and J by 0 bases, with 5 bases between them. The CDR3 loop spans 12 amino acids. Germline V CDR1 and CDR2: SNHLY, FYNNEI. In DNA, the CDR3 is TGTGCCAGCAGGGGCTACCAAGAGACCCAGTACTTC. Its translation: CASRGYQETQYF.

V usage is TRBV11-1 and J usage is TRBJ2-7, with 9 nucleotides matching TRBD2. This CDR3 region has 15 residues. Germline values: CDR1 SGHAT, CDR2 FQDESV (reference sequence). Trimming took 4 bases from V and 2 from J; bases not matched to a gene: 6. The CDR3 DNA follows: TGTGCCAGCAGCTCCTTAGCGGGGGCGACCTACGAGCAGTACTTC. Protein product: CASSSLAGATYEQYF.

The rearrangement joins TRBV2 to TRBJ2-7; TRBD2 is a possible D gene (6 bases). The CDR3 sequence is 17 residues long. The V gene's germline CDR1 is SNHLY and CDR2 FYNNEI. V was shortened by 6 bases and J by 0 bases, with 21 bases between the two germline ends. CDR3 nucleotides: TGTGCCAGCAGCCGCCGGGGTGGGGCGGGAAGCTCCTACGAGCAGTACTTC. This encodes CASSRRGGAGSSYEQYF.

The chain uses TRBV2 and TRBJ2-7; 13 bases fit TRBD2. V lost 6 bases to trimming and J lost 7 bases; unmatched junction nucleotides: 6. CDR3 length equals 14 residues. The germline V gene encodes CDR1 SNHLY and CDR2 FYNNEI. CDR3 amino acids: CASRTGLAGWEQYF. The CDR3 DNA reads TGTGCCAGCAGGACGGGACTAGCGGGGTGGGAGCAGTACTTC.

The chain is built from TRBV4-1 and TRBJ1-1; 7 bases are shared with TRBD1. Trimming at V came to 2 bases and at J to 7 bases, leaving 4 bases not matched to a gene. Germline V lookup: CDR1 MGHRA, CDR2 YSYEKL. This CDR3 is built from 13 residues. CDR3: CASSQLGTDEAFF. In DNA form, the CDR3 reads TGCGCCAGCAGCCAACTGGGGACAGATGAAGCTTTCTTT.

The chain carries TRBV2 and TRBJ1-1; no clear D. The CDR3 is made up of 13 amino acids. Germline CDR1 and CDR2: SNHLY and FYNNEI. The V gene lost 6 bases and the J gene lost 1 base, with 9 bases spanning the gap. CDR3 loop: CASRFGENTEAFF. CDR3 nucleotides: TGTGCCAGCAGGTTCGGAGAGAACACTGAAGCTTTCTTT.

The gene calls are TRBV7-3 and TRBJ2-3; no definite D call. With 3 bases removed from V and 7 bases from J, the gap between germline ends came to 14 bases. Germline-derived CDR1 and CDR2 are SGHTA and FQGTGA. The CDR3 has 14 amino acids. CDR3 in amino acids: CASSLGPNSNTQYF. CDR3 sequence (DNA): TGTGCCAGCAGCTTGGGCCCTAACAGCAATACGCAGTATTTT.

The chain couples TRBV28 to TRBJ1-3, with D maybe TRBD1 (6 bases). V was shortened by 8 bases and J by 1 base, with 12 bases between the two germline ends. Germline loops: CDR1 MDHEN, CDR2 SYDVKM. CDR3 size: 14 residues. DNA for the CDR3: TGTGCCAGCGTTACAGGGCTATCTGGAAACACCATATATTTT. Protein sequence: CASVTGLSGNTIYF. Supplemented by reference TRBV28 and TRBJ1-3, the full variable domain reads DVKVTQSSRYLVKRTGEKVFLECVQDMDHENMFWYRQDPGLGLRLIYFSYDVKMKEKGDIPEGYSVSREKKERFSLILESASTNQTSMYLCASVTGLSGNTIYFGEGSWLTVV.

The V gene is TRBV6-1, the J gene TRBJ1-6; TRBD1 matches 10 bases. In germline, CDR1 is MNHNS, CDR2 SASEGT. The CDR3 length is 15 residues. V was clipped by 0 bases and J by 9 bases; unmatched bases: 2. In DNA, the CDR3 is TGTGCCAGCAGTGAAGCCGGGACAGGGGTTTCACCCCTCCACTTT. Translation gives CASSEAGTGVSPLHF.

This chain joins TRBV5-6 and TRBJ1-3; unclear D gene. Trimming left V 1 base short and J 0 bases short, with 11 bases between. The germline CDR1 and CDR2 sequences are SGHDT and YYEEEE. This CDR3 spans 16 amino acids. Here the CDR3 reads CASSLRGTYSGNTIYF. The CDR3 DNA follows: TGTGCCAGCAGCTTGCGGGGTACCTACTCTGGAAACACCATATATTTT.

The chain couples TRBV19 to TRBJ2-7, with 7 nucleotides matching TRBD1. The germline CDR1 and CDR2 sequences are LNHDA and SQIVND (reference sequence). This CDR3 contains 13 residues. V lost 7 bases, J lost 5 bases, and 8 bases stayed unmatched. The CDR3 nucleotides read TGTGCCAGTACCCCAAGACAGGGAAACGAGCAGTACTTC. This encodes CASTPRQGNEQYF.

The V call is TRBV2, the J call TRBJ2-3; D is ambiguous. The germline CDR1 and CDR2 sequences are SNHLY and FYNNEI. The CDR3 spans 14 residues. V lost 6 bases and J 0 bases, leaving 10 bases between the germline ends. The DNA of the CDR3 is TGTGCCAGCAGGACTTTCTCTAGCACAGATACGCAGTATTTT. This gives the protein CASRTFSSTDTQYF. Complete variable domain (other parts from reference TRBV2 and TRBJ2-3): EPEVTQTPSHQVTQMGQEVILRCVPISNHLYFYWYRQILGQKVEFLVSFYNNEISEKSEIFDDQFSVERPDGSNFTLKIRSTKLEDSAMYFCASRTFSSTDTQYFGPGTRLTVL.

The CDR3 spells CASSAFGGSSYEQYF. The CDR3 DNA follows: TGTGCCAGCAGCGCCTTCGGCGGGAGCTCCTACGAGCAGTACTTC. The chain links TRBV7-2 to TRBJ2-5, with 7 bases fitting TRBD2. The J call is doubtful: the DNA matches TRBJ2-7 better. The CDR3 is 15 amino acids. CDR1 is SGHTA, CDR2 FQGNSA, per germline.

The rearrangement links TRBV4-3 to TRBJ2-3, with 10 bases lining up with TRBD2. Germline CDR1 reads LGHNA; CDR2 reads YSLEER. The CDR3 length is 18 residues. J gave up 11 bases and V 1 base, and 18 bases lay outside the gene matches. The CDR3 loop reads CASSQGAGLAGGIYGQYF. In DNA, the CDR3 is TGCGCCAGCAGCCAAGGGGCGGGATTAGCGGGGGGTATATACGGGCAGTATTTT.

This chain joins TRBV6-6 and TRBJ1-2; possibly TRBD1 for D (5 bases). V gave up 2 bases and J gave up 8 bases, with 12 bases separating them. The CDR3 runs to 13 residues. Germline CDR1 MNHNY, CDR2 SVGAGI (reference sequence). CDR3 nucleotide sequence: TGTGCCAGCAGTTACGACGGCGGGGGGGGCTACACCTTC. This translates into CASSYDGGGGYTF.

This clone was observed a single time. J is TRBJ2-3 and V is TRBV13; TRBD2 matches 10 bases. Germline CDR1 reads PRHDT; CDR2 reads FYEKMQ (reference sequence). The J segment lost 5 bases and the V segment lost 8 bases, leaving 10 bases of the junction unmatched. This CDR3 has 15 amino acids. The CDR3, as DNA: TGTGCCAGCCAGGGGCTTCTAGCGGGGGAAGATACGCAGTATTTT. This codes for CASQGLLAGEDTQYF.